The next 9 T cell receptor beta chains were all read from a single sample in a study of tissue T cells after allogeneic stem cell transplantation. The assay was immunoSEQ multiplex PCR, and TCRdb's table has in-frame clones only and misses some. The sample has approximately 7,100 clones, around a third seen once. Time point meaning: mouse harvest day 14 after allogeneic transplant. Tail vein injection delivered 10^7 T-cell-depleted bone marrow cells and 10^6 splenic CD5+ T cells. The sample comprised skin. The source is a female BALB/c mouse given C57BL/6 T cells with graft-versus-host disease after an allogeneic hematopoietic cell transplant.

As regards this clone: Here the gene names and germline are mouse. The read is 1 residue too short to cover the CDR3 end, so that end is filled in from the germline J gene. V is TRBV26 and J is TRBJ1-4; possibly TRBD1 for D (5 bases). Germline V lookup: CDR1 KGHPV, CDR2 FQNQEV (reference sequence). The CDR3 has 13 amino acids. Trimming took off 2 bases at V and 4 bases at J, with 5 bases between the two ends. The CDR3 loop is CASSLDSNERLFF. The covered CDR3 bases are TGTGCCAGCAGTCTGGACAGCAACGAAAGATTATTT. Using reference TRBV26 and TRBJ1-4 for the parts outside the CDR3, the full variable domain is NSKVIQTPRYLVKGQGQKAKMRCIPEKGHPVVFWYQQNKNNEFKFLINFQNQEVLQQIDMTEKRFSAECPSNSPCSLEIQSSEAGDSALYLCASSLDSNERLFFGHGTKLSVL.

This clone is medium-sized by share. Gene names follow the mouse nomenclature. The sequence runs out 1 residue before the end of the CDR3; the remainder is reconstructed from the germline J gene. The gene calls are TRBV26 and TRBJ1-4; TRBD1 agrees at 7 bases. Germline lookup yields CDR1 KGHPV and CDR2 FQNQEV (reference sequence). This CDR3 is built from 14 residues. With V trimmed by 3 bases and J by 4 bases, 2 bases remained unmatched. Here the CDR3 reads CASSLHRGNERLFF. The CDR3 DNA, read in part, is TGTGCCAGCAGTCTACACAGGGGCAACGAAAGATTATTT.

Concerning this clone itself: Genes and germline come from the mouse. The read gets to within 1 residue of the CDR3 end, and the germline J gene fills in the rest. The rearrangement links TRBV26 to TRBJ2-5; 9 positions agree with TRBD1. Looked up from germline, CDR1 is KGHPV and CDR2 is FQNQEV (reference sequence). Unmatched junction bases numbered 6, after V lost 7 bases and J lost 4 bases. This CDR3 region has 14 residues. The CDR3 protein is CASTPTGGKDTQYF. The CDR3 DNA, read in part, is TGTGCCAGCACTCCGACAGGGGGTAAAGACACCCAGTAC.

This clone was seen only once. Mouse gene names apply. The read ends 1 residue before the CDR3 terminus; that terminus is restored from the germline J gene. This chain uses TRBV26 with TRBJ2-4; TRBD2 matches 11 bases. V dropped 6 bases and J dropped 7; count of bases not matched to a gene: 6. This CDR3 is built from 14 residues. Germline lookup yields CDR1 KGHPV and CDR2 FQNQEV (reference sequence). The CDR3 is CASSRDWGRDTLYF. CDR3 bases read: TGTGCCAGCAGCCGGGACTGGGGGAGGGACACCTTGTAC.

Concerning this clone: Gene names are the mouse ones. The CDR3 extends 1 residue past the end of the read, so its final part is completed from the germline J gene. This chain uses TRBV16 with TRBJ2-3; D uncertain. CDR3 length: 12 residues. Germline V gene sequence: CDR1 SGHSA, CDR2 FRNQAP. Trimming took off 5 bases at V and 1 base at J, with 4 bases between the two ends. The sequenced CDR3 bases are TGTGCAAGCAGCCCAGGTGCAGAAACGCTGTAT. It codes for CASSPGAETLY. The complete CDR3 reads CASSPGAETLYF.

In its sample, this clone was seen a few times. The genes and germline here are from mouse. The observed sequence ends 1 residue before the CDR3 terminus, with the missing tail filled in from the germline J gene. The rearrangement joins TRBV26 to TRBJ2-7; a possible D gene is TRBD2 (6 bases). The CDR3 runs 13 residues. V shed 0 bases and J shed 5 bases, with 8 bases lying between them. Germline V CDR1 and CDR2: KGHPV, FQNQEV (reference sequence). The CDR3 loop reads CASSLSLGDEQYF. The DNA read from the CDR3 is TGTGCCAGCAGTCTGTCACTGGGAGATGAACAGTAC. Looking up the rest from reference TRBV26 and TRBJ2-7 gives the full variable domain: NSKVIQTPRYLVKGQGQKAKMRCIPEKGHPVVFWYQQNKNNEFKFLINFQNQEVLQQIDMTEKRFSAECPSNSPCSLEIQSSEAGDSALYLCASSLSLGDEQYFGPGTRLTVL.

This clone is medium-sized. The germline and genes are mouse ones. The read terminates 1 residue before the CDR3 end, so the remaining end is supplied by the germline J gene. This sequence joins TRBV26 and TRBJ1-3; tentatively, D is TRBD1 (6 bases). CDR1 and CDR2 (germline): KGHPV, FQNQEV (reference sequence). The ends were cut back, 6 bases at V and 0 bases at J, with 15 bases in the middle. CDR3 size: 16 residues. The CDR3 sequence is CASSPGRGYSGNTLYF. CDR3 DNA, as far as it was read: TGTGCCAGCAGCCCCGGCAGGGGATATTCTGGAAATACGCTCTAT.

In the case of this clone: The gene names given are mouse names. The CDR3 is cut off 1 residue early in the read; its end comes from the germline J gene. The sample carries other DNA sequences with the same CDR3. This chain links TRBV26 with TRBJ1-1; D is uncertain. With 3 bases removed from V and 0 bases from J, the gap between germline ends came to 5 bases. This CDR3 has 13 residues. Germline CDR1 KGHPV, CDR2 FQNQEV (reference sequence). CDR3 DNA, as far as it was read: TGTGCCAGCAGTCTACAAGCAAACACAGAAGTCTTC. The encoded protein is CASSLQANTEVF. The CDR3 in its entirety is CASSLQANTEVFF.

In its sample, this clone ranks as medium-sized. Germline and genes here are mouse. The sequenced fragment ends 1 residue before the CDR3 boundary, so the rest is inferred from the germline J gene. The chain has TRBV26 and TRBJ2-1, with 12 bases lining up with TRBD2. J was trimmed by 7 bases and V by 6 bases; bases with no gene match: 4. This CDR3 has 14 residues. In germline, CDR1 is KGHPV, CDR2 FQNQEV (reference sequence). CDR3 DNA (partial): TGTGCCAGCAGCGGGACTGGGGGGTGGGCTGAGCAGTTC. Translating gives CASSGTGGWAEQF. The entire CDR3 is CASSGTGGWAEQFF.